The clone carrying this T cell receptor (beta chain) occurred a few times. Only in-frame clones appear in the TCRdb table, and some are missing; sequencing was by immunoSEQ multiplex PCR. The sample carries some 200,000 clones, approximately 68% recorded once. These data originate in a study of cytotoxic CD8 clonotypes in ibrutinib-treated CLL. The J segment lost 1 base and the V segment lost 4 bases, leaving 3 bases of the junction unmatched. The germline CDR1 and CDR2 sequences are SGHNT and YYREEE (reference sequence). The CDR3 has 14 residues. Sample: PBMCs, taken after 24 months of ibrutinib treatment. V gene TRBV5-4 combines with J gene TRBJ1-1, with 8 positions matching TRBD1. This sequence originates from a human donor with chronic lymphocytic leukemia. CDR3 DNA sequence: TGTGCCAGCAGCCTCGGGACAGGGAACACTGAAGCTTTCTTT. Translated, it gives CASSLGTGNTEAFF.